This T cell receptor (beta chain) is from a study of cytomegalovirus exposure and HLA in healthy donors. This clone was counted between two and nine times. The antigen remains undetermined. The V end lost 5 bases, the J end lost 5 bases, and 14 bases lay between the germline ends. CDR1 and CDR2 (germline): SNHLY, FYNNEI. CDR3 length: 14 amino acids. A multiplex PCR was run with 60 Vbeta primers and 13 Jbeta primers. Generated by immunoSEQ multiplex PCR, the TCRdb table keeps only in-frame clones and is missing some. The repertoire consists of 200,000 or so clones, with 65% to 80% occurring once and the leading ten covering about 14%. Overall study results and limits: The study found most TCR sequences rare, yet found some public TCRs in many donors.

Material for sequencing was PBMCs. The J gene is TRBJ2-3, the V gene TRBV2; D might be TRBD2 (5 bases). This receptor was taken from a middle-aged man in good health and CMV-seronegative. CDR3 residues: CASSSLEAKDTQYF. In DNA form, the CDR3 reads TGTGCCAGCAGTTCACTAGAGGCCAAAGATACGCAGTATTTT.